Presented here are 18 T cell receptor beta chains from one specimen sequenced in a study of Graves' ophthalmopathy and Graves' hyperthyroidism. From RNA, the CDR3 regions of TCR beta chains were amplified and sequenced. The first-round RT-PCR employed HTBI primers together with the Qiagen OneStep RT-PCR kit. A multiplex PCR was then performed as the second round. A single record per CDR3 protein comes from TCRdb applying MiXCR to the multiplex PCR reads. The table includes hundreds of thousands of distinct CDR3 sequences, more than 20% detected once. Sequencing used peripheral blood. The receptors come from a woman between 18 and 29 years old with stable Graves' hyperthyroidism.

This clonotype has only a few counts. The rearrangement uses TRBV6-1 and TRBJ1-1; perhaps TRBD1 as D (5 bases). The CDR3 extends over 16 amino acids. V lost 5 bases, J lost 7 bases, and 23 bases lay in between. Germline V CDR1 and CDR2: MNHNS, SASEGT. The CDR3 is CASSPGTPDQMSEAFF. For the CDR3, the DNA is TGTGCCAGCAGTCCCGGGACCCCGGATCAGATGAGTGAAGCTTTCTTT.

The J gene is TRBJ1-2, the V gene TRBV6-1; a possible D gene is TRBD1 (6 bases). Germline V lookup: CDR1 MNHNS, CDR2 SASEGT. This CDR3 spans 12 amino acids. The germline V and J ends were trimmed by 7 bases and 2 bases, with 8 bases remaining between them. The CDR3 nucleotides are TGTGCCAGCAACCAGGGGAACTATGGCTACACCTTC. This gives the protein CASNQGNYGYTF.

This clonotype showed up many times. The chain uses TRBV6-2 or TRBV6-3 and TRBJ2-7; D remains ambiguous. The V gene's germline CDR1 is MNHEY and CDR2 SVGEGT. The CDR3 consists of 12 residues. V gave up 3 bases and J gave up 4 bases, with 7 bases separating them. CDR3 bases: TGTGCCAGCAGTTATAAAGGGTACGAGCAGTACTTC. Translating gives CASSYKGYEQYF.

This clonotype was seen many times. This rearrangement joins TRBV7-8 to TRBJ1-1; D is possibly TRBD1 (6 bases). The V end lost 3 bases, the J end lost 3 bases, and 17 bases lay between the germline ends. The germline CDR1 and CDR2 sequences are SGHVS and FQNEAQ. The CDR3 has 16 residues. For the CDR3, the DNA is TGTGCCAGCAGCTTGATGCCACAGGGAGGGCACACTGAAGCTTTCTTT. It encodes CASSLMPQGGHTEAFF.

This clonotype has at least ten counts. J is TRBJ2-5 and V is TRBV6-2 or TRBV6-3; D gene unclear. The CDR3 consists of 12 residues. The germline CDR1 and CDR2 sequences are MNHEY and SVGEGT. V was pared by 5 bases and J by 5 bases, with 9 bases between. The CDR3 DNA is TGTGCCAGCAGTAGAATCTCCGAGACCCAGTACTTC. Translation gives CASSRISETQYF.

This clonotype was picked up many times. The chain combines TRBV5-1 with TRBJ1-1; D call uncertain. V gave up 0 bases and J gave up 0 bases, with 9 bases separating them. From germline, CDR1 is SGHRS and CDR2 YFSETQ. This CDR3 contains 15 residues. CDR3 in amino acids: CASSLGPEMNTEAFF. DNA of the CDR3: TGCGCCAGCAGCTTGGGCCCAGAGATGAACACTGAAGCTTTCTTT.

This clonotype was seen repeatedly, ten times or more. V gene TRBV29-1 combines with J gene TRBJ1-5, with D perhaps TRBD1 (6 bases). CDR1 is SQVTM and CDR2 is ANQGSEA in the germline V gene. V gave up 4 bases and J gave up 3 bases, with 7 bases separating them. The CDR3 spans 12 residues. Written as DNA, the CDR3 is TGCAGCGTTGCAGGGGCCAATCAGCCCCAGCATTTT. Its translation: CSVAGANQPQHF.

There are many counts of this clonotype. The CDR3 loop reads CASSTPSLAQETQYF. CDR3 DNA: TGTGCCAGCAGCACACCGAGTTTAGCTCAAGAGACCCAGTACTTC. The chain couples TRBV7-2 to TRBJ2-5, with D uncertain. This CDR3 has 15 residues. Germline V gene data show CDR1 as SGHTA and CDR2 as FQGNSA. Trimming pared 5 bases from V and 2 bases from J, leaving 15 bases between. The whole variable domain, remainder taken from reference TRBV7-2 and TRBJ2-5, is GAGVSQSPSNKVTEKGKDVELRCDPISGHTALYWYRQSLGQGLEFLIYFQGNSAPDKSGLPSDRFSAERTGGSVSTLTIQRTQQEDSAVYLCASSTPSLAQETQYFGPGTRLLVL.

This clonotype was seen repeatedly, ten times or more. The CDR3 region is CSATKIGGIYGYTF. CDR3 sequence (DNA): TGCAGTGCCACTAAAATCGGGGGGATCTATGGCTACACCTTC. This chain links TRBV20-1 with TRBJ1-2, with TRBD1 as a possible D gene (5 bases). The CDR3 totals 14 residues. V shed 6 bases and J shed 4 bases, with 18 bases lying between them. Per the germline V gene, CDR1 is DFQATT and CDR2 is SNEGSKA (reference sequence).

The CDR3 spells CASSSRGGGPVGELFF. As DNA, the CDR3 is TGTGCCAGCAGTTCTCGAGGTGGGGGCCCGGTTGGGGAGCTGTTTTTT. The V call is TRBV7-8, the J call TRBJ2-2; a possible D gene is TRBD1 (6 bases). The germline V and J ends were trimmed by 6 bases and 8 bases, with 22 bases remaining between them. Germline V gene sequence: CDR1 SGHVS, CDR2 FQNEAQ. The CDR3 has 16 amino acids.

This clonotype was seen ten or more times. The genes are TRBV6-5 and TRBJ1-2; maybe TRBD1 (6 bases). Germline values: CDR1 MNHEY, CDR2 SVGAGI. This CDR3 contains 15 residues. V lost 3 bases, J lost 4 bases, and 15 bases lay in between. The CDR3 DNA reads as TGTGCCAGCAGTTATCGACCCAACAGGGTCTATGGCTACACCTTC. The encoded protein is CASSYRPNRVYGYTF.

The rearrangement uses TRBV6-2 or TRBV6-3 and TRBJ2-3, with unresolved D. The CDR3 length is 14 residues. V was clipped by 8 bases and J by 0 bases, with 12 bases between them. Germline V gene sequence: CDR1 MNHEY, CDR2 SVGEGT. The CDR3 sequence is CASRFEGSTDTQYF. The CDR3 region has the DNA TGTGCCAGCCGCTTCGAAGGTAGCACAGATACGCAGTATTTT.

Many counts were recorded for this clonotype. The chain carries TRBV7-9 and TRBJ2-5; the D is unclear. V was cut by 0 bases and J by 5 bases, with 7 bases left in between. The germline V gene has CDR1 SEHNR and CDR2 FQNEAQ (reference sequence). This CDR3 has 13 amino acids. This chain's CDR3 is CASSLAVRETQYF. DNA of the CDR3: TGTGCCAGCAGCTTAGCGGTCCGCGAGACCCAGTACTTC.

At least ten counts were recorded for this clonotype. This sequence joins TRBV5-1 and TRBJ2-7, with D maybe TRBD2 (6 bases). The V end lost 4 bases, the J end lost 2 bases, and 13 bases lay between the germline ends. Looked up from germline, CDR1 is SGHRS and CDR2 is YFSETQ. CDR3 length: 14 residues. As DNA, the CDR3 is TGCGCCAGCAGCCCGGCGGGGTCAACCTACGAGCAGTACTTC. Translating it yields CASSPAGSTYEQYF. The full variable domain, in which reference TRBV5-1 and TRBJ2-7 provide the parts outside the CDR3, is KAGVTQTPRYLIKTRGQQVTLSCSPISGHRSVSWYQQTPGQGLQFLFEYFSETQRNKGNFPGRFSGRQFSNSRSEMNVSTLELGDSALYLCASSPAGSTYEQYFGPGTRLTVT.

This clonotype was detected many times. The CDR3 is CSATGLWYGYTF. The CDR3 bases are TGCAGCGCGACAGGACTTTGGTATGGCTACACCTTC. V usage is TRBV29-1 and J usage is TRBJ1-2, with D possibly being TRBD1 (6 bases). The CDR3 sequence is 12 residues long. CDR1 is SQVTM and CDR2 is ANQGSEA in the germline V gene. V lost 7 bases and J lost 5, with 14 bases in between.

Ten or more counts support this clonotype. The chain employs TRBV9 and TRBJ2-7, with TRBD1 matching 8 bases. V shed 2 bases, J shed 0 bases, and the junction held 4 bases outside the gene matches. In germline, CDR1 is SGDLS, CDR2 YYNGEE. The CDR3 loop spans 15 amino acids. The CDR3, as DNA: TGTGCCAGCAGCGTGTCAGGACAGGGCTCCTACGAGCAGTACTTC. This codes for CASSVSGQGSYEQYF.

The table lists this clonotype with many counts. The chain couples TRBV20-1 to TRBJ1-5; weak D call: TRBD1 (5 bases). The germline gives CDR1 DFQATT, CDR2 SNEGSKA (reference sequence). V lost 3 bases and J 6 bases, leaving 12 bases between the germline ends. This CDR3 is 13 amino acids long. As DNA, the CDR3 is TGCAGTGCTAGTTATCAGGGAGCTCAGCCCCAGCATTTT. It yields the protein CSASYQGAQPQHF.

The table lists this clonotype with many counts. The chain combines TRBV12-5 with TRBJ2-5; D is unclear. This CDR3 is built from 14 residues. Germline CDR1 LGHNT, CDR2 FRNRAP. Trimming stripped 8 bases from V and 5 bases from J, with 18 bases between. The CDR3 protein is CASSGAPRLETQYF. The CDR3 DNA sequence: TGTGCTAGTTCGGGTGCCCCCCGCCTGGAGACCCAGTACTTC. Combining the CDR3 with reference TRBV12-5 and TRBJ2-5 gives the whole variable domain DARVTQTPRHKVTEMGQEVTMRCQPILGHNTVFWYRQTMMQGLELLAYFRNRAPLDDSGMPKDRFSAEMPDATLATLKIQPSEPRDSAVYFCASSGAPRLETQYFGPGTRLLVL.